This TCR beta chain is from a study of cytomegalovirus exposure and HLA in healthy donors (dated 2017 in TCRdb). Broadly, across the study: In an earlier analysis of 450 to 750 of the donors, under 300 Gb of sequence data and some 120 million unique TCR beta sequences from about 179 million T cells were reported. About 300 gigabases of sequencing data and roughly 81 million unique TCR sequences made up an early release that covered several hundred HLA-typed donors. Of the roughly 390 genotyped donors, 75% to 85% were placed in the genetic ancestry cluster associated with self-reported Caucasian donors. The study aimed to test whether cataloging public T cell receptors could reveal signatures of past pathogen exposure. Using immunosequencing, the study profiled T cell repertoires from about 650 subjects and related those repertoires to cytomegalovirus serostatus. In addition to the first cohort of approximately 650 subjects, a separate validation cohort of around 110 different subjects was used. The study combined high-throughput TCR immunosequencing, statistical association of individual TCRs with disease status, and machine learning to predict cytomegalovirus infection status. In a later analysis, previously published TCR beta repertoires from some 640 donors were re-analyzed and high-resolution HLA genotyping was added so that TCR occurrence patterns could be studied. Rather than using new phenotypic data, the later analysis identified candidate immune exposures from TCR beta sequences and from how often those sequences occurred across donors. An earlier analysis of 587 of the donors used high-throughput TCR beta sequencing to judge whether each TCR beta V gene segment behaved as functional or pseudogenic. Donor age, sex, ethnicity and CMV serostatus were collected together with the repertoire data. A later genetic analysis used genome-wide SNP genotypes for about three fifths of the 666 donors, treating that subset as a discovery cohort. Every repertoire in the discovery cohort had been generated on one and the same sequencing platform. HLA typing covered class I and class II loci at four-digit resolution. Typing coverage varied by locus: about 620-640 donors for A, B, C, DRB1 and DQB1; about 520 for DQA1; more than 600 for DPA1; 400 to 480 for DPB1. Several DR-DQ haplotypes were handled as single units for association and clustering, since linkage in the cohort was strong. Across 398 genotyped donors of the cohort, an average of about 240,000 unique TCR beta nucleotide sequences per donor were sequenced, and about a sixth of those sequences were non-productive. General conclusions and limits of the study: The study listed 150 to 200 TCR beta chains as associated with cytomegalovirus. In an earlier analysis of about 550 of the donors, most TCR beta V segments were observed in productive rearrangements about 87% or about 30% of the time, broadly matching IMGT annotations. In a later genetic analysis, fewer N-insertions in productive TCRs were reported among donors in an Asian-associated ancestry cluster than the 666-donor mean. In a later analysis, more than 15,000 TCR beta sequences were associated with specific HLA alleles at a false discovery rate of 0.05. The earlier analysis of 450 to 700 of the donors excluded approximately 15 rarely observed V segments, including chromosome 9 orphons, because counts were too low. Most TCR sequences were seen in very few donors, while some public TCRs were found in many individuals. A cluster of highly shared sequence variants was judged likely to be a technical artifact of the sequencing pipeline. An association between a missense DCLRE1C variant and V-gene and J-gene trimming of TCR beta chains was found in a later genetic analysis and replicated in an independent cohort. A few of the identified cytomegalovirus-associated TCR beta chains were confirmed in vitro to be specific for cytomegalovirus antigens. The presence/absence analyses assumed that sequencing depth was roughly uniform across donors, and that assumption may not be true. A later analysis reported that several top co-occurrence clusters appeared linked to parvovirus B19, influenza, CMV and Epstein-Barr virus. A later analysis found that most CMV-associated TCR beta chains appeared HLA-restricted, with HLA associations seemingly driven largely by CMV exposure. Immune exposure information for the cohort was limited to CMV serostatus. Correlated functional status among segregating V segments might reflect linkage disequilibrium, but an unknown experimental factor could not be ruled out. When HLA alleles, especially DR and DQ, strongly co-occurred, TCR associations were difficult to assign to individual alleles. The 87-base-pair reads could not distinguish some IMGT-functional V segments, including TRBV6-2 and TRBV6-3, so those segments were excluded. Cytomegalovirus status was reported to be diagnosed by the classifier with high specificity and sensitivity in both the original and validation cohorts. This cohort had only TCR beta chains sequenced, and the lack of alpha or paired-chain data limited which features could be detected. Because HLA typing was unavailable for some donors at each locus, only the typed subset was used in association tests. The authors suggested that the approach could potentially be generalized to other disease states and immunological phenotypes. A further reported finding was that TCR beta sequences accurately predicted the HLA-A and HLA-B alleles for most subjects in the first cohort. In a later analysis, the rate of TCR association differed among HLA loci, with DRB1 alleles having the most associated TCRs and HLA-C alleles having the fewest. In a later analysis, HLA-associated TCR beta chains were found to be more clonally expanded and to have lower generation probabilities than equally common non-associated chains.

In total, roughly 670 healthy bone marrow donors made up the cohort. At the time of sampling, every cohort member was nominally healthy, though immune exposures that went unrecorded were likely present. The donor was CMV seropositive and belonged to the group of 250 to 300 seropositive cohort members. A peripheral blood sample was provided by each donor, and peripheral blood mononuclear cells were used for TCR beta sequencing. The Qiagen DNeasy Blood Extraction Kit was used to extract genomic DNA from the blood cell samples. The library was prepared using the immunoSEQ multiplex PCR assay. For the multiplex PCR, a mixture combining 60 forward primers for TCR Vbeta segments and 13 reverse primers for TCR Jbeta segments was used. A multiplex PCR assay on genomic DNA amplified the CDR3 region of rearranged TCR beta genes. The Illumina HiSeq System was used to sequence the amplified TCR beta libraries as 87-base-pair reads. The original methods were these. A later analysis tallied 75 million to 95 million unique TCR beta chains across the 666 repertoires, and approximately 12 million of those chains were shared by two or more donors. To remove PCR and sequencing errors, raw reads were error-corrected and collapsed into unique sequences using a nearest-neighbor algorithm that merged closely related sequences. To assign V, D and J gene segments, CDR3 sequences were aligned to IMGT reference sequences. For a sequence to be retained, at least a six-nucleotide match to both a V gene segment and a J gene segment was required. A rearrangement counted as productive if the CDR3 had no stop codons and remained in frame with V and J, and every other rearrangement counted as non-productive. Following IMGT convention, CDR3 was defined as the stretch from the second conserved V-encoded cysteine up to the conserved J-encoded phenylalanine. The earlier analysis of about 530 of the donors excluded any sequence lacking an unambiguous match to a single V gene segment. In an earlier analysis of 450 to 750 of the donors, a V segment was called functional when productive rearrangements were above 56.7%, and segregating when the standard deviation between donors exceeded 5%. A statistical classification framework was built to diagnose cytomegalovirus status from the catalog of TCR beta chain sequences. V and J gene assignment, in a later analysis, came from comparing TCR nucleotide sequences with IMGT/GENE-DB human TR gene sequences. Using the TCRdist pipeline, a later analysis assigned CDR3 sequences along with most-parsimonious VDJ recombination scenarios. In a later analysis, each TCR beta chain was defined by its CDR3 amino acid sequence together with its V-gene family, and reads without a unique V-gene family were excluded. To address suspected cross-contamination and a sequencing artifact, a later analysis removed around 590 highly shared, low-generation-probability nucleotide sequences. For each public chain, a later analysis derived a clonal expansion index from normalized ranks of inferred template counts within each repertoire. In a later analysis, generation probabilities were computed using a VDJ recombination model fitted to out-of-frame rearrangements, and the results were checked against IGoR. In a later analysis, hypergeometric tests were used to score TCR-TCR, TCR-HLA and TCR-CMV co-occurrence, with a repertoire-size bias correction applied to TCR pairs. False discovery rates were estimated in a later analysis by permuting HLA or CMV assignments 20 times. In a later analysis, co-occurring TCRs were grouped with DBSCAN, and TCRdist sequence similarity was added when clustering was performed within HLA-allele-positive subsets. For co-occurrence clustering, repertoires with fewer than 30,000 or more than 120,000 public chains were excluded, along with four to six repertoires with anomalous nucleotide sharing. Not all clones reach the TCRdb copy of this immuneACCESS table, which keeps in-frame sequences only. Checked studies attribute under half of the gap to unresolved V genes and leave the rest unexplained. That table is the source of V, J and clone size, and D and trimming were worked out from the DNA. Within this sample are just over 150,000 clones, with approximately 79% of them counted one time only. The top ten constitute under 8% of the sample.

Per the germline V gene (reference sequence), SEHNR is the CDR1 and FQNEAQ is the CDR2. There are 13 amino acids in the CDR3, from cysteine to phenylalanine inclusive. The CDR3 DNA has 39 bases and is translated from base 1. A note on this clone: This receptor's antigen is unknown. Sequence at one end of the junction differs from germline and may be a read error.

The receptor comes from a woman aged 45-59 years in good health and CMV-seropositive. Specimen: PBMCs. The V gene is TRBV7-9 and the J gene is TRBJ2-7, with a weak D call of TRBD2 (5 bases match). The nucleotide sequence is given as TGTTCCAGCAGCTTAGCGTTAAATTACGAGCAGTACTTC. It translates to CSSSLALNYEQYF. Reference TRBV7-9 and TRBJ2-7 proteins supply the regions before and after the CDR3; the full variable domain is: DTGVSQNPRHKITKRGQNVTFRCDPISEHNRLYWYRQTLGQGPEFLTYFQNEAQLEKSRLLSDRFSAERPKGSFSTLEIQRTEQGDSAMYLCSSSLALNYEQYFGPGTRLTVT.